What follows are 3 T cell receptor beta chains derived from one specimen sequenced in a study of T cells in Graves' hyperthyroidism and ophthalmopathy. Amplification yielded TCR beta CDR3 regions, with RNA transcripts as the source. During a first-round RT-PCR of the TCR CDR3, the HTBI primer set was used. TCRdb processed the multiplex PCR reads anew with MiXCR; each CDR3 protein has one entry. Of around 200,000 distinct CDR3 sequences listed, over 15% are singletons. The sample taken for sequencing was blood. The receptors originated from a woman in her 50s with Graves' hyperthyroidism.

This clonotype was counted only a few times. This sequence joins TRBV27 and TRBJ2-6; D may be TRBD1 or TRBD2 (5 bases each). Germline CDR1 is MNHEY and CDR2 is SMNVEV (reference sequence). The CDR3 sequence is 15 residues long. Trimming removed 5 bases from V and 4 bases from J, with 12 bases in between. The CDR3 protein is CASSQVGTGANVLTF. CDR3 in DNA: TGTGCCAGCAGTCAGGTAGGGACCGGGGCCAACGTCCTGACTTTC.

This clonotype occurred a few times. The rearrangement links TRBV20-1 to TRBJ2-2; 9 bases fit TRBD1. This CDR3 has 14 residues. V gave up 5 bases and J gave up 1 base; unmatched junction bases: 2. The germline V gene has CDR1 DFQATT and CDR2 SNEGSKA (reference sequence). The CDR3 is CSARQGGNTGELFF. In nucleotides, the CDR3 is TGCAGTGCTCGACAGGGGGGGAACACCGGGGAGCTGTTTTTT.

This clonotype was seen repeatedly, ten times or more. This sequence joins TRBV2 and TRBJ2-3; D unresolved. The CDR3 runs to 15 residues. Germline CDR1 SNHLY, CDR2 FYNNEI. The V end was cut by 8 bases, the J end by 2 bases, with 17 bases between. CDR3 in DNA: TGTGCCAGCGGTTTCGGACGTACCTTCACAGATACGCAGTATTTT. Amino acids: CASGFGRTFTDTQYF.